What follows is one TCR beta chain and its context. This sample is drawn from a study of T cell changes during pregnancy in multiple sclerosis. The CDR3 extends over 16 amino acids. The V end lost 5 bases, the J end lost 3 bases, and 17 bases lay between the germline ends. Looked up from germline, CDR1 is MDHEN and CDR2 is SYDVKM. Measured with immunoSEQ multiplex PCR; TCRdb has only the in-frame clones, and not every one. The repertoire holds approximately 100,000 clones, with about 94% as singletons. The genes are TRBV28 and TRBJ1-5, with D possibly matching TRBD1 (6 bases). This TCR derives from a female donor with multiple sclerosis, enrolled in a pregnancy study. The sample was peripheral blood, taken before pregnancy. The CDR3 loop reads CASSGGRDTYNQPQHF. CDR3 nucleotide sequence: TGTGCCAGCAGTGGGGGCCGGGACACCTACAATCAGCCCCAGCATTTT.